The clone carrying this T cell receptor beta chain was observed a single time. Its antigen remains unknown. Germline V gives CDR1 SGHRS, CDR2 YFSETQ. V shed 2 bases and J 2 bases; nucleotides not matched to a gene: 22. The CDR3 has 20 amino acids. This specimen belongs to a study of beta chain features in type 1 diabetes. cDNA synthesis used the whole RNA isolate, giving expressed TCRB sequences. Some clones are missing from TCRdb's copy, which holds only in-frame ones; the method was immunoSEQ multiplex PCR. The sample lists 150,000 to 170,000 clones, under 9.5% occurring once. Study observations and caveats: When VDJ junctions were examined, type 1 diabetes patients showed fewer insertions and more deletions.

V and J are TRBV5-1 and TRBJ2-7; TRBD2 agrees at 7 bases. Sequencing was performed on central memory CD4+ T cells from blood. The receptor's source is a man aged 18 to 35 in good health. Written as DNA, the CDR3 is TGCGCCAGCAGCTTAAGGTCCCCGGGATATTCCGCGGGGGAGACCTACGAGCAGTACTTC. This sequence encodes CASSLRSPGYSAGETYEQYF.